This T cell receptor beta chain was captured in a study of blood T cell repertoires in COVID-19. On the study more broadly: The study drew acute and convalescent COVID-19 samples from the United States, Italy and Spain. T cells, B-cell-depleted T cells, or PBMCs provided the cDNA or gDNA that served as material.

Germline CDR1 is SGHTA and CDR2 is FQGTGA. The CDR3 consists of 16 residues. V was cut by 2 bases and J by 0 bases, with 10 bases left in between. As handled by the study authors: Amplification of reference gene primers was used by the study to estimate nucleated cell counts. TCRdb keeps only in-frame clones here, not all; method: immunoSEQ multiplex PCR. V, J and clone size are taken as reported in that table, and D and trimming were inferred from the DNA itself. This sample has about 270,000 clones, with approximately 85% found just once. This clone was detected a few times. The TCR originated in a woman in her 70s with acute or convalescent COVID-19. Specimen: peripheral blood. This chain joins TRBV7-3 and TRBJ2-2, with a possible D match to TRBD2 (5 bases). CDR3 sequence reads: CASSLYPGTNTGELFF. CDR3 DNA: TGTGCCAGCAGCTTATACCCGGGGACGAACACCGGGGAGCTGTTTTTT.